The 6 T cell receptor beta chains given below trace back to one sample, sequenced in a study of tissue T cells after allogeneic stem cell transplantation (dated by TCRdb to between 2021 and 2024). The label giving this sample's time point can be read as: human tissue collected at research (rapid) autopsy. The library was built by means of the immunoSEQ multiplex PCR assay. In TCRdb, the immuneACCESS table is reduced to in-frame sequences with V and J assigned. These tables do not hold every clone; where another copy was compared, an unresolved V gene accounts for under half, and the others remain unexplained. This sample comprises 9,000 to 10,000 clones, about 56% of them detected only once. Jointly, the top ten make up about 20% of the sample. The sample consisted of tissue from the jejunum, taken at autopsy. The receptors stem from a female donor over 55 with lung cancer.

The rearrangement uses TRBV27 and TRBJ1-4; D is uncertain. Deletions cut 0 bases from V and 5 bases from J, with 10 bases between. The CDR3 has 15 amino acids. The germline CDR1 and CDR2 sequences are MNHEY and SMNVEV (reference sequence). The CDR3 region has the DNA TGTGCCAGCAGTTTATCCCCCTCTGGGAATGAAAAACTGTTTTTT. Translating it yields CASSLSPSGNEKLFF. The variable domain in full, completed from reference TRBV27 and TRBJ1-4, reads EAQVTQNPRYLITVTGKKLTVTCSQNMNHEYMSWYRQDPGLGLRQIYYSMNVEVTDKGDVPEGYKVSRKEKRNFPLILESPSPNQTSLYFCASSLSPSGNEKLFFGSGTQLSVL.

Only a few counts were recorded for this clone. The CDR3 DNA reads as TGTGCCTGGAGTGTCAAGGGCACAGATACGCAGTATTTT. The encoded protein is CAWSVKGTDTQYF. The chain combines TRBV30 with TRBJ2-3; D not resolved. V lost 0 bases and J lost 1, with 5 bases in between. The V gene's germline CDR1 is GTSNPN and CDR2 SVGIG (reference sequence). The CDR3 loop spans 13 amino acids.

This chain connects TRBV29-1 to TRBJ2-7; tentatively, D is TRBD1 (6 bases). Trimming removed 6 bases at V and 3 bases at J, with 12 bases between. The CDR3 loop spans 12 amino acids. Germline CDR1 reads SQVTM; CDR2 reads ANQGSEA. This chain's CDR3 is CSVTGDDYEQYF. Written as DNA, the CDR3 is TGCAGCGTGACAGGCGACGACTACGAGCAGTACTTC.

By share, this clone ranks as medium-sized. The rearrangement uses TRBV6-5 and TRBJ1-2; D is possibly TRBD1 (6 bases). The ends were cut back, 0 bases at V and 8 bases at J, with 10 bases in the middle. The CDR3 runs 13 residues. CDR1 and CDR2 (germline): MNHEY, SVGAGI. The CDR3 sequence is CASSYSGGKGYTF. Here the CDR3 DNA reads TGTGCCAGCAGTTACTCAGGGGGAAAGGGCTACACCTTC.

The V gene is TRBV2, the J gene TRBJ2-2, with TRBD2 matching 9 bases. In germline, CDR1 is SNHLY, CDR2 FYNNEI. V dropped 5 bases and J dropped 5; count of bases not matched to a gene: 6. The CDR3 is 15 residues long. The CDR3, as DNA: TGTGCCAGCAGTCGCGCGGGGGGGCCGACCGGGGAGCTGTTTTTT. Encoded protein: CASSRAGGPTGELFF.

The rearrangement uses TRBV11-3 and TRBJ2-7, with TRBD2 identical over 8 bases. V lost 4 bases to trimming and J lost 0 bases; unmatched junction nucleotides: 2. The CDR3 has 14 residues. Germline V gene lookup returns CDR1 SGHNT and CDR2 YENEEA. CDR3 region: CASSSGGNSYEQYF. The CDR3 DNA follows: TGTGCCAGCAGCTCGGGGGGGAACTCCTACGAGCAGTACTTC.